Listed here are 23 T cell receptor beta chains from one sample, sequenced in a study of identical twins. TCRdb used MiXCR to reprocess the 5' RACE reads, holding one entry per CDR3 protein. Of fewer than 900,000 distinct CDR3 sequences listed, around 21% are singletons. The same sample was also used in a study of T cells expressing NK-cell markers.

The sample consisted of PBMCs. The receptor set was obtained from a woman between 18 and 29 years old in good health.

This clonotype was observed a handful of times. The chain uses TRBV20-1 and TRBJ1-5, with 11 bases that match TRBD1. Looked up from germline, CDR1 is DFQATT and CDR2 is SNEGSKA (reference sequence). CDR3 size: 16 residues. The V gene end was trimmed by 3 bases and the J gene end by 2 bases; junction bases not matched to a gene: 6. The CDR3 DNA reads as TGCAGTGCTAGGAGGGACAGGGGGGTAGGCAATCAGCCCCAGCATTTT. Protein sequence: CSARRDRGVGNQPQHF.

This clonotype was counted only a few times. The chain recombines TRBV12-3 or TRBV12-4 with TRBJ2-5; maybe TRBD2 (6 bases). V was shortened by 5 bases and J by 4 bases, with 14 bases between the two germline ends. There are 14 residues in the CDR3. CDR3 in DNA: TGTGCCAGCAGTGAAGGCCTAGCGAGAGAGACCCAGTACTTC. Its translation is CASSEGLARETQYF.

This clonotype was counted only a few times. The gene calls are TRBV12-3 or TRBV12-4 and TRBJ2-5, with 8 bases matching TRBD2. This CDR3 spans 13 amino acids. V lost 9 bases, J lost 5 bases, and 8 bases stayed unmatched. The CDR3 reads CASRAGGGETQYF. The CDR3 region has the DNA TGTGCCAGTAGAGCCGGGGGGGGGGAGACCCAGTACTTC.

This clonotype was recorded a few times. This chain's CDR3 is CASIETANTEAFF. Written as DNA, the CDR3 is TGTGCCAGCATTGAAACAGCGAACACTGAAGCTTTCTTT. The rearrangement links TRBV6-6 to TRBJ1-1, with unresolved D. V dropped 7 bases and J dropped 1 base, with 10 bases sitting between them. There are 13 residues in the CDR3. Germline CDR1 and CDR2: MNHNY and SVGAGI (reference sequence).

This clonotype was seen only a few times. The rearrangement joins TRBV20-1 to TRBJ1-1; D unclear. Trimming took 6 bases from V and 7 from J, leaving 12 bases between them. The CDR3 extends over 11 amino acids. The germline V gene encodes CDR1 DFQATT and CDR2 SNEGSKA (reference sequence). The CDR3 region is CSAAVGIEAFF. CDR3 DNA sequence: TGCAGTGCCGCCGTCGGCATTGAAGCTTTCTTT.

V gene TRBV7-9 combines with J gene TRBJ2-5; the D gene is possibly TRBD1 (6 bases). In germline, CDR1 is SEHNR, CDR2 FQNEAQ (reference sequence). Trimming removed 5 bases at V and 2 bases at J, with 15 bases between. The CDR3 has 15 residues. CDR3 amino acids: CASSIGQSSQETQYF. CDR3 nucleotide sequence: TGTGCCAGCAGCATAGGACAGTCCTCTCAAGAGACCCAGTACTTC. Variable domain in full (rest from reference TRBV7-9 and TRBJ2-5): DTGVSQNPRHKITKRGQNVTFRCDPISEHNRLYWYRQTLGQGPEFLTYFQNEAQLEKSRLLSDRFSAERPKGSFSTLEIQRTEQGDSAMYLCASSIGQSSQETQYFGPGTRLLVL.

This clonotype was picked up a small number of times. The chain links TRBV12-3 or TRBV12-4 to TRBJ1-1; 7 nucleotides line up with TRBD1. This CDR3 contains 14 residues. Germline trimming cut 6 bases from V and 0 bases from J; bases unmatched to any gene: 4. CDR3 bases: TGTGCCAGCAGGCCCGACAGGGTGAACACTGAAGCTTTCTTT. Protein product: CASRPDRVNTEAFF.

This clonotype has ten or more counts. This rearrangement joins TRBV5-1 to TRBJ2-1, with a weak D call TRBD2 (6 bases). Germline CDR1 and CDR2: SGHRS and YFSETQ. The length of the CDR3 is 14 residues. V lost 4 bases, J lost 6 bases, and 14 bases lay in between. This chain's CDR3 is CASSGPTRGNEQFF. CDR3 bases: TGCGCCAGCAGCGGGCCGACTAGGGGCAATGAGCAGTTCTTC.

The chain links TRBV20-1 to TRBJ1-2; D possibly corresponds to TRBD1 (5 bases). Germline V gives CDR1 DFQATT, CDR2 SNEGSKA (reference sequence). CDR3 length: 12 amino acids. V was trimmed by 7 bases and J by 7 bases, leaving 16 bases between them. The CDR3 nucleotides read TGCAGTGGCAGTCCCGGGACGAGTGGCTACACCTTC. Amino acids: CSGSPGTSGYTF.

This rearrangement joins TRBV12-3 or TRBV12-4 to TRBJ2-3, with D hard to call. The CDR3 spans 13 residues. Trimming took off 1 base at V and 3 bases at J, with 5 bases between the two ends. CDR3 protein: CASSLDATDTQYF. CDR3 nucleotides: TGTGCCAGCAGTTTAGACGCGACAGATACGCAGTATTTT.

CDR3 amino acids: CASSYGRGPNQPQHF. The CDR3 DNA follows: TGTGCCAGCAGCTATGGGCGGGGACCCAATCAGCCCCAGCATTTT. The chain is built from TRBV7-9 and TRBJ1-5, with D perhaps matching TRBD1 (5 bases). This CDR3 contains 15 residues. The germline V and J ends were trimmed by 4 bases and 3 bases, with 13 bases remaining between them. Germline V gene lookup returns CDR1 SEHNR and CDR2 FQNEAQ (reference sequence).

This chain connects TRBV5-1 to TRBJ2-3, with 7 bases identical to TRBD2. Trimming at V came to 4 bases and at J to 5 bases, leaving 13 bases not matched to a gene. Per the germline V gene, CDR1 is SGHRS and CDR2 is YFSETQ. The CDR3 consists of 16 residues. CDR3 coding DNA: TGCGCCAGCAGCCCCACGACGGGCGGGAGATTAGATACGCAGTATTTT. This encodes CASSPTTGGRLDTQYF.

In this sample, this clonotype turned up many times. CDR3 bases: TGCAGTGCTCGCCGGGCCAGTGGCACTGAAGCTTTCTTT. Protein sequence: CSARRASGTEAFF. The genes are TRBV20-1 and TRBJ1-1, with D unresolved. Deletions cut 5 bases from V and 4 bases from J, with 14 bases between. Germline V gene lookup returns CDR1 DFQATT and CDR2 SNEGSKA (reference sequence). The CDR3 is 13 amino acids.

This clonotype was found a few times. The rearrangement uses TRBV6-5 and TRBJ2-7; D not certain. Between the trimmed V and J ends, which lost 4 bases and 5 bases, there was a span of 12 bases. The CDR3 is made up of 13 amino acids. Germline values: CDR1 MNHEY, CDR2 SVGAGI. The CDR3 region has the DNA TGTGCCAGCAGTTCTGGGTTTGAGAACGAGCAGTACTTC. This translates into CASSSGFENEQYF.

This clonotype was seen repeatedly, ten times or more. The DNA for the CDR3 is TGTGCCAGCTCACTCGGGACTGGCAGAGAAGAGACCCAGTACTTC. Translating it yields CASSLGTGREETQYF. V gene TRBV18 combines with J gene TRBJ2-5, with TRBD2 as a possible D gene (6 bases). There are 15 residues in the CDR3. Germline V gene sequence: CDR1 KGHSH, CDR2 LQKENI. Trimming removed 4 bases at V and 3 bases at J, with 15 bases between.

In the case of this clonotype: With a much larger clone just one base away, this may be a read error. The V gene is TRBV20-1, the J gene TRBJ2-5; 12 bases align to TRBD2. Per the germline V gene, CDR1 is DFQATT and CDR2 is SNEGSKA (reference sequence). The CDR3 length is 15 residues. The trim removed 3 bases at V and 1 base at J, leaving 3 bases unmatched. The CDR3 DNA reads TGCAGTGCTAGCGGACTAGCGGGGATCCAAGAGACCCAGTACTTC. Amino acids: CSASGLAGIQETQYF.

This clonotype came up many times. In nucleotides, the CDR3 is TGCAGTGCTGGTCCTCGGGGGGCCCGGTTTTATGAGCAGTTCTTC. It translates to CSAGPRGARFYEQFF. The rearrangement links TRBV20-1 to TRBJ2-1, with D possibly TRBD2 on 7 matching bases. V gave up 5 bases and J gave up 8 bases, with 22 bases separating them. This CDR3 is built from 15 residues. Germline assignment: CDR1 DFQATT and CDR2 SNEGSKA (reference sequence).

The chain combines TRBV5-1 with TRBJ1-4; 7 nucleotides agree with TRBD1. V lost 4 bases, J lost 4 bases, and 4 bases stayed unmatched. Germline V lookup: CDR1 SGHRS, CDR2 YFSETQ. This CDR3 has 14 residues. The CDR3 loop reads CASSEGTDNEKLFF. CDR3 nucleotides: TGCGCCAGCAGCGAGGGGACAGATAATGAAAAACTGTTTTTT.

In this sample, this clonotype turned up a few times. CDR3 nucleotides: TGCGCCAGCAGCGTAGCGAGAGATACGCAGTATTTT. Amino acid sequence: CASSVARDTQYF. This chain joins TRBV5-1 and TRBJ2-3; possible D gene TRBD2, 5 bases. The V end lost 4 bases, the J end lost 5 bases, and 8 bases lay between the germline ends. The CDR3 runs to 12 residues. Per germline, CDR1 SGHRS and CDR2 YFSETQ.

This clonotype appeared many times. V and J are TRBV20-1 and TRBJ1-5; no definite D call. The V end lost 5 bases, the J end lost 2 bases, and 13 bases lay between the germline ends. This CDR3 contains 14 residues. CDR1 and CDR2 from the germline V gene are DFQATT and SNEGSKA (reference sequence). The CDR3 is CSAPTGVGNQPQHF. The CDR3 nucleotides read TGCAGTGCTCCTACGGGAGTGGGCAATCAGCCCCAGCATTTT.

J is TRBJ2-3 and V is TRBV5-5, with TRBD2 matching over 7 bases. The germline CDR1 and CDR2 sequences are SGHKS and YYEKEE (reference sequence). J was trimmed by 1 base and V by 3 bases; bases with no gene match: 8. CDR3 size: 16 residues. CDR3 sequence: CASSYRWDYRTDTQYF. The CDR3 region has the DNA TGTGCCAGCAGCTATCGTTGGGACTACCGCACAGATACGCAGTATTTT. Using reference TRBV5-5 and TRBJ2-3 for the parts outside the CDR3, the full variable domain is DAGVTQSPTHLIKTRGQQVTLRCSPISGHKSVSWYQQVLGQGPQFIFQYYEKEERGRGNFPDRFSARQFPNYSSELNVNALLLGDSALYLCASSYRWDYRTDTQYFGPGTRLTVL.

In this sample, this clonotype turned up a few times. The chain links TRBV5-1 to TRBJ2-1; D possibly matches TRBD1 or TRBD2 (5 bases each). V was pared by 3 bases and J by 10 bases, with 11 bases between. The CDR3 is made up of 12 amino acids. The V gene's germline CDR1 is SGHRS and CDR2 YFSETQ. CDR3 nucleotide sequence: TGCGCCAGCAGCTGGGGGTCTCTCGAGCAGTTCTTC. It encodes CASSWGSLEQFF.

The rearrangement uses TRBV11-2 and TRBJ2-1; no definite D call. Germline V gives CDR1 SGHAT, CDR2 FQNNGV. Trimming shortened V by 3 bases and J by 4 bases, and 16 bases separated the two germline ends. The CDR3 sequence is 16 residues long. This CDR3 is CASSFMASPTYNEQFF. The CDR3 nucleotides read TGTGCCAGCAGCTTTATGGCCAGCCCCACGTACAATGAGCAGTTCTTC. The full variable domain, with the rest looked up from reference TRBV11-2 and TRBJ2-1, is EAGVAQSPRYKIIEKRQSVAFWCNPISGHATLYWYQQILGQGPKLLIQFQNNGVVDDSQLPKDRFSAERLKGVDSTLKIQPAKLEDSAVYLCASSFMASPTYNEQFFGPGTRLTVL.